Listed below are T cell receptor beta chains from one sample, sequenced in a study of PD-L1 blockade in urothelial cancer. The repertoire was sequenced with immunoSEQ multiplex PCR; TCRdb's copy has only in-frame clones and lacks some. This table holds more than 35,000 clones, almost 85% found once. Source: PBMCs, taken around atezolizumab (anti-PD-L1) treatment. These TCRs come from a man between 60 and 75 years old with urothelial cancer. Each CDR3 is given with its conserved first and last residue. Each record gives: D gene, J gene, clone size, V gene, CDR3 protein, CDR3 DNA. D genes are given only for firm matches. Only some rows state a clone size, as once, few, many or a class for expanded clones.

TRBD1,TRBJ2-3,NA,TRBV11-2,CASSSGQASTDTQYF,TGTGCCAGCAGTTCTGGACAGGCTAGCACAGATACGCAGTATTTT
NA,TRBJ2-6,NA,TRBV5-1,CATSPQAAISGANVLTF,TGCGCCACCTCGCCGCAGGCCGCAATCTCTGGGGCCAACGTCCTGACTTTC
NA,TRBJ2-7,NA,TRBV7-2,CASSPSSYEQYF,TGTGCCAGCAGCCCGTCCTCCTACGAGCAGTACTTC
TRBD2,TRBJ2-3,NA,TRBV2,CASRDRLAIILDTQYF,TGTGCCAGCAGGGATCGACTAGCAATTATCTTAGATACGCAGTATTTT
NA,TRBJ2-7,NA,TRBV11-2,CASSLVVDGSYEQYF,TGTGCCAGCAGCTTAGTGGTTGACGGGTCCTACGAGCAGTACTTC
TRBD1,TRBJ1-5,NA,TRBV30,CAWAGQSNQPQHF,TGTGCCTGGGCGGGACAGTCCAATCAGCCCCAGCATTTT
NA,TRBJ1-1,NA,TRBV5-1,CASRNRVMNTEAFF,TGCGCCAGCAGGAACAGGGTCATGAACACTGAAGCTTTCTTT
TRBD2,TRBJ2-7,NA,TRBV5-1,CASSSPGLAGARTYEQYF,TGCGCCAGCAGCTCTCCGGGACTAGCGGGAGCGCGAACCTACGAGCAGTACTTC
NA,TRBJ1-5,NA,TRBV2,CASSGGPSNQPQHF,TGTGCCAGCAGTGGAGGGCCTAGCAATCAGCCCCAGCATTTT
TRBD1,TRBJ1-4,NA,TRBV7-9,CASSPGLQGLIPTNEKLFF,TGTGCCAGCAGCCCTGGATTACAGGGGCTCATACCAACTAATGAAAAACTGTTTTTT
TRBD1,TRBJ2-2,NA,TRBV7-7,CASSLDRAGELFF,TGTGCTAGCAGCTTAGACAGGGCCGGGGAGCTGTTTTTT
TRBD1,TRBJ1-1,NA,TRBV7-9,CASSLTGAITEAFF,TGTGCCAGCAGTTTGACAGGGGCGATTACTGAAGCTTTCTTT
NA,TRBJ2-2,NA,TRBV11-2,CASSLQSGTGELFF,TGTGCCAGCAGCTTACAATCCGGGACCGGGGAGCTGTTTTTT
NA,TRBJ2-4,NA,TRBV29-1,CSPVISNIQYF,TGCAGCCCGGTCATTTCAAACATTCAGTACTTC
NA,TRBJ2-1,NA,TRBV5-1,CASSSKDSYNEQFF,TGCGCCAGCAGCTCAAAGGACAGCTACAATGAGCAGTTCTTC
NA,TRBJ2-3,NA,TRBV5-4,CASSLGSSPGDTQYF,TGTGCCAGCAGCTTGGGATCGTCCCCCGGGGATACGCAGTATTTT
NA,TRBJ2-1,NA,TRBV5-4,CASSSAVDNEQFF,TGTGCCAGCAGCTCCGCGGTCGACAATGAGCAGTTCTTC
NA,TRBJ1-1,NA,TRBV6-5,CASSYLGQRNTEAFF,TGTGCCAGCAGTTACCTCGGACAGAGGAACACTGAAGCTTTCTTT
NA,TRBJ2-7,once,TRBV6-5,CASSYVRGTYEQYF,TGTGCCAGCAGTTACGTACGGGGGACCTACGAGCAGTACTTC
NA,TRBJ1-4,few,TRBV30,CAWTRDKGKLFF,TGTGCCTGGACCCGGGACAAAGGAAAACTGTTTTTT
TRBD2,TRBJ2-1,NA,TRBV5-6,CASSNPTWEGYNEQFF,TGTGCCAGCAGCAACCCTACGTGGGAGGGTTACAATGAGCAGTTCTTC
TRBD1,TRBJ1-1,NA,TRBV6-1,CASKSPWTGEAFF,TGTGCCAGCAAATCACCCTGGACAGGGGAAGCTTTCTTT
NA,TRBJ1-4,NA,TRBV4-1,CASSQGQAGYEKLFF,TGCGCCAGCAGCCAAGGACAGGCGGGTTATGAAAAACTGTTTTTT
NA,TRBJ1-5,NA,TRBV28,CASSLMTSMSNQPQHF,TGTGCCAGCAGTCTAATGACATCGATGAGCAATCAGCCCCAGCATTTT
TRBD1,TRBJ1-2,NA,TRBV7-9,CASSLAGTGEYGYTF,TGTGCCAGCAGCTTAGCTGGGACAGGTGAATATGGCTACACCTTC
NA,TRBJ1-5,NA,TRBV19,CASTLAGGSQPQHF,TGTGCCAGTACCCTAGCGGGGGGCAGCCAGCCCCAGCATTTT
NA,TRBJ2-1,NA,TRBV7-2,CASSPERNEQFF,TGTGCCAGCAGCCCCGAGAGGAATGAGCAGTTCTTC
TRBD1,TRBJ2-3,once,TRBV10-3,CAISELDRDPTDTQYF,TGTGCCATCAGTGAGTTGGACAGGGATCCAACAGATACGCAGTATTTT
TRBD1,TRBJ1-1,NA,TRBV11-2,CASSPGQGAFSFAEAFF,TGTGCCAGCAGCCCCGGACAGGGGGCATTTTCGTTCGCTGAAGCTTTCTTT
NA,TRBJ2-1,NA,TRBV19,CASSIRSQGGYNEQFF,TGTGCCAGTAGTATAAGGTCGCAGGGTGGGTACAATGAGCAGTTCTTC
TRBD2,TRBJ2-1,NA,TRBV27,CASSSTPGLAGGEQFF,TGTGCCAGCAGTTCCACCCCGGGACTAGCGGGAGGGGAGCAGTTCTTC
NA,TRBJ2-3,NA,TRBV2,CASSVETLRADTQYF,TGTGCCAGCAGTGTTGAGACGTTGCGGGCAGATACGCAGTATTTT
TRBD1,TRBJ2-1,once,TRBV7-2,CASSPTGRSEQFF,TGTGCCAGCAGCCCGACAGGGCGGAGTGAGCAGTTCTTC
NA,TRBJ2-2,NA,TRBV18,CASSPWTAGELFF,TGTGCCAGCTCACCTTGGACAGCCGGGGAGCTGTTTTTT
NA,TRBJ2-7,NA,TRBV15,CATSLIKPSYEQYF,TGTGCCACCAGCCTGATAAAGCCTTCCTACGAGCAGTACTTC
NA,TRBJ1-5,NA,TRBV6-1,CAIGGGINQPQHF,TGTGCCATTGGCGGGGGCATAAATCAGCCCCAGCATTTT
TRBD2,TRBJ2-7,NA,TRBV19,CASSRGGYEQYF,TGTGCCAGTAGTAGGGGGGGCTACGAGCAGTACTTC
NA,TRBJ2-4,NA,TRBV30,CAWSPTGEAKNIQYF,TGTGCCTGGAGTCCGACAGGAGAGGCCAAAAACATTCAGTACTTC
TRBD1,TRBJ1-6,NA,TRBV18,CASSPPGTGRLSSPLHF,TGTGCCAGCTCACCACCGGGGACAGGGAGGTTAAGTTCACCCCTCCACTTT
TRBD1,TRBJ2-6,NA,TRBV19,CASSAGQGAGSGANVLTF,TGTGCCAGTAGTGCAGGACAGGGGGCTGGGTCTGGGGCCAACGTCCTGACTTTC
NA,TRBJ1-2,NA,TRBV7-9,CASSLDYSNYGYTF,TGTGCCAGCAGCTTAGATTACAGCAACTATGGCTACACCTTC
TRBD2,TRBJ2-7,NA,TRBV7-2,CASSLGLAGAYEQYF,TGTGCCAGCAGCTTAGGGCTAGCGGGGGCCTACGAGCAGTACTTC
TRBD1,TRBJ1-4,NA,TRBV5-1,CASSLGSGQGRAEKLFF,TGCGCCAGCAGCTTGGGTAGCGGACAGGGGCGCGCTGAAAAACTGTTTTTT
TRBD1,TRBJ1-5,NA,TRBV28,CASSLEQGMVGNQPQHF,TGTGCCAGCAGTTTAGAACAGGGGATGGTTGGCAATCAGCCCCAGCATTTT
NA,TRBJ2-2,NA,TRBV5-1,CASSLQGMGVSGELFF,TGCGCCAGCAGCTTGCAGGGGATGGGGGTATCCGGGGAGCTGTTTTTT
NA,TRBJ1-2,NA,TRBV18,CASLRDTSDYGYTF,TGTGCCAGCTTAAGGGACACCTCCGACTATGGCTACACCTTC
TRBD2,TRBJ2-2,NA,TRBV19,CASSPRTSGNQPPGELFF,TGTGCCAGTAGTCCCAGGACTAGCGGGAACCAACCACCCGGGGAGCTGTTTTTT
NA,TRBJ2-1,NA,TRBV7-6,CASSLGGPNEQFF,TGTGCCAGCAGCTTAGGAGGGCCGAATGAGCAGTTCTTC
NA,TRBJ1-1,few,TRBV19,CASSIPGDTEAFF,TGTGCCAGTAGTATACCCGGGGACACTGAAGCTTTCTTT
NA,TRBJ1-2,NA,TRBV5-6,CASSSFGRPYGYTF,TGTGCCAGCAGCTCTTTCGGGAGACCTTATGGCTACACCTTC
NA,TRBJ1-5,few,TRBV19,CASRATGNNQPQHF,TGTGCCAGTAGGGCGACAGGTAACAATCAGCCCCAGCATTTT
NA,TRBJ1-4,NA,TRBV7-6,CASSSRFVGNEKLFF,TGTGCCAGCAGCTCCCGATTCGTCGGTAATGAAAAACTGTTTTTT
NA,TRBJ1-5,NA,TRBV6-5,CASSLAGDQPQHF,TGTGCCAGCAGTTTAGCCGGGGATCAGCCCCAGCATTTT
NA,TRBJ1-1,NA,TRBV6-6,CASSYPGEAGNTEAFF,TGTGCCAGCAGTTACCCCGGCGAGGCCGGGAACACTGAAGCTTTCTTT
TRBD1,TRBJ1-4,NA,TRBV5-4,CASSQDRGSTNEKLFF,TGTGCCAGCAGCCAGGACAGGGGGTCGACTAATGAAAAACTGTTTTTT
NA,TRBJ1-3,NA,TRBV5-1,CASSPGGGGLSGNTIYF,TGCGCCAGCAGCCCCGGAGGCGGTGGACTCTCTGGAAACACCATATATTTT
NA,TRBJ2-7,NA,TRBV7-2,CASSLTLQVAYEQYF,TGTGCCAGCAGCTTAACGCTGCAGGTGGCCTACGAGCAGTACTTC
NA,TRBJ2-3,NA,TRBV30,CAWKTGTDTQYF,TGTGCCTGGAAGACAGGCACAGATACGCAGTATTTT